Listed here are 25 T cell receptor beta chains from one sample, sequenced in a study of neurological immune-mediated disorders. TCRdb analysed the 5' RACE reads with MiXCR anew, one entry per CDR3 protein. The table includes 65,000 to 90,000 distinct CDR3 sequences, approximately 3.3% detected once. Sequenced input: PBMCs. The source of these receptors is a woman in her fifties or sixties with multiple sclerosis.

This clonotype was observed many times. The chain employs TRBV24-1 and TRBJ2-3; TRBD1 matches 7 bases. The CDR3 totals 15 residues. V trimming: 3 bases; J trimming: 1 base; junction bases outside the gene matches: 3. Germline V gene data show CDR1 as KGHDR and CDR2 as SFDVKD. The CDR3 coding sequence is TGTGCCACCAGTGATCGGGGACAGCGCACAGATACGCAGTATTTT. Its translation: CATSDRGQRTDTQYF.

This clonotype was counted at least ten times. CDR3 in DNA: TGTGCCAGCAGTCCCCGGTCGTGGGGGAAAGAGAGTTATGGCTACACCTTC. Its protein product is CASSPRSWGKESYGYTF. The rearrangement joins TRBV28 to TRBJ1-2, with a tentative D call TRBD1 (5 bases). CDR1 is MDHEN, CDR2 SYDVKM, per germline. The CDR3 contains 17 residues. Trimming shortened V by 5 bases and J by 5 bases, and 24 bases separated the two germline ends.

This clonotype was recorded many times. This chain joins TRBV7-8 and TRBJ2-7, with no clear D. CDR1 and CDR2 (germline): SGHVS, FQNEAQ. Trimming stripped 5 bases from V and 2 bases from J, with 16 bases between. The CDR3 is made up of 15 amino acids. CDR3 DNA sequence: TGTGCCAGCAGCCAGGCTCAGGTAATTCCCTACGAGCAGTACGTC. Amino acid sequence: CASSQAQVIPYEQYV.

This clonotype occurred a few times. This may come from a read error, since a much larger clone is one base off. The chain uses TRBV10-3 and TRBJ1-1; D unclear. Trimming left V 7 bases short and J 0 bases short, with 9 bases between. The CDR3 totals 13 residues. Per the germline V gene, CDR1 is ENHRY and CDR2 is SYGVKD. The CDR3, as DNA: TGTGCCATCAAGTTGGGGATGAACACTGAAGCTTTCTTT. Translating gives CAIKLGMNTEAFF.

This clonotype was detected ten times or more. This rearrangement joins TRBV5-1 to TRBJ2-7; the match to TRBD2 covers 10 bases. This CDR3 is 13 amino acids long. Germline CDR1 is SGHRS and CDR2 is YFSETQ. V lost 7 bases, J lost 9 bases, and 10 bases stayed unmatched. CDR3 nucleotide sequence: TGCGCCAGCTCGGCTAGCGGGAGTCGCGGGCAGTACTTC. Its translation is CASSASGSRGQYF.

This clonotype was counted many times. The chain couples TRBV29-1 to TRBJ1-4; weak D call: TRBD1 (5 bases). V was clipped by 7 bases and J by 0 bases, with 12 bases between them. CDR1 is SQVTM and CDR2 is ANQGSEA in the germline V gene. The CDR3 covers 14 residues. Written as DNA, the CDR3 is TGCAGCGCGGGGCGGGCAGCAACTAATGAAAAACTGTTTTTT. Protein: CSAGRAATNEKLFF.

This clonotype was observed many times. The chain recombines TRBV12-3 or TRBV12-4 with TRBJ2-1, with D hard to call. V lost 3 bases and J 9 bases, leaving 12 bases between the germline ends. The CDR3 is 13 residues long. The CDR3 nucleotides read TGTGCCAGCAGTTTGGGTGGTGGCATTGAGCAGTTCTTC. Translated, it gives CASSLGGGIEQFF.

This clonotype has at least ten counts. The chain couples TRBV7-2 to TRBJ2-2; D remains ambiguous. CDR1 SGHTA and CDR2 FQGNSA come from the germline V gene. This CDR3 spans 14 amino acids. Trimming stripped 9 bases from V and 2 bases from J, with 13 bases between. For the CDR3, the DNA is TGTGCCAGTTCCCGCTCACCTAACACCGGGGAGCTGTTTTTT. Translated, it gives CASSRSPNTGELFF.

The table lists this clonotype with many counts. The chain carries TRBV20-1 and TRBJ2-5; 8 nucleotides match TRBD1. V was pared by 2 bases and J by 3 bases, with 5 bases of the junction left unmatched. Germline V gives CDR1 DFQATT, CDR2 SNEGSKA (reference sequence). CDR3 length: 14 residues. The CDR3 DNA follows: TGCAGTGCTAGACACAAACAGGGGGAAGAGACCCAGTACTTC. Translation gives CSARHKQGEETQYF.

This clonotype was recorded at least ten times. The V call is TRBV5-5, the J call TRBJ2-7; D is unclear. Germline V gene data show CDR1 as SGHKS and CDR2 as YYEKEE (reference sequence). Trimming removed 3 bases from V and 0 bases from J, with 10 bases in between. The CDR3 loop spans 14 amino acids. The CDR3 sequence: CASSYRQSSYEQYF. The CDR3 DNA sequence: TGTGCCAGCAGCTACCGCCAAAGCTCCTACGAGCAGTACTTC.

In this sample, this clonotype turned up many times. The CDR3 spells CSVLGGYHGYTF. The DNA of the CDR3 is TGCAGCGTTCTCGGGGGGTATCACGGCTACACCTTC. The rearrangement uses TRBV29-1 and TRBJ1-2, with D maybe TRBD1 (5 bases). The CDR3 length is 12 residues. The V gene lost 5 bases and the J gene lost 8 bases, with 15 bases spanning the gap. Germline CDR1 and CDR2: SQVTM and ANQGSEA.

There are a few counts of this clonotype. This chain links TRBV20-1 with TRBJ1-6; D gene ambiguous. Germline V gene data show CDR1 as DFQATT and CDR2 as SNEGSKA (reference sequence). Trimming shortened V by 2 bases and J by 0 bases, and 8 bases separated the two germline ends. The CDR3 runs 15 residues. The CDR3 region is CSARTDSSYNSPLHF. The CDR3 bases are TGCAGTGCTAGAACGGATAGCTCCTATAATTCACCCCTCCACTTT.

This clonotype has just a few counts. V usage is TRBV20-1 and J usage is TRBJ2-3; TRBD1 might be the D (5 bases). Between the trimmed V and J ends, which lost 2 bases and 2 bases, there was a span of 14 bases. The germline gives CDR1 DFQATT, CDR2 SNEGSKA (reference sequence). The CDR3 extends over 15 amino acids. The CDR3 DNA follows: TGCAGTGCTAGATCCCGGCAGGGCCCCACAGATACGCAGTATTTT. Protein: CSARSRQGPTDTQYF.

This sequence joins TRBV18 and TRBJ2-7; D ambiguous. V was cut by 4 bases and J by 5 bases, with 12 bases left in between. The germline V gene has CDR1 KGHSH and CDR2 LQKENI. The CDR3 contains 13 residues. The CDR3 DNA sequence: TGTGCCAGCTCACTAACCTACAGAGACGAGCAGTACTTC. This translates into CASSLTYRDEQYF.

This clonotype has at least ten counts. This chain joins TRBV20-1 and TRBJ2-3, with 10 nucleotides matching TRBD2. This CDR3 spans 18 amino acids. Germline V gene data show CDR1 as DFQATT and CDR2 as SNEGSKA (reference sequence). V shed 1 base and J 0 bases; nucleotides not matched to a gene: 10. DNA of the CDR3: TGCAGTGCTAGAGGCGTAGCGGGGGGCCAACGTAGCACAGATACGCAGTATTTT. It translates to CSARGVAGGQRSTDTQYF.

This clonotype was counted at least ten times. The chain recombines TRBV6-2 or TRBV6-3 with TRBJ2-1; D ambiguous. The CDR3 sequence is 13 residues long. Trimming removed 2 bases at V and 10 bases at J, with 12 bases between. Looked up from germline, CDR1 is MNHEY and CDR2 is SVGEGT. For the CDR3, the DNA is TGTGCCAGCAGTTACAGTGTGAGGCAGGAGCAGTTCTTC. Translation: CASSYSVRQEQFF.

A few counts support this clonotype. This chain joins TRBV20-1 and TRBJ2-7; 7 bases line up with TRBD2. Germline-derived CDR1 and CDR2 are DFQATT and SNEGSKA (reference sequence). The CDR3 covers 14 residues. V was clipped by 5 bases and J by 1 base; unmatched bases: 8. CDR3 coding DNA: TGCAGTGCTGAAGCGGGATACCGGTCCTACGAGCAGTACTTC. Translation gives CSAEAGYRSYEQYF.

Many counts were recorded for this clonotype. The rearrangement links TRBV13 to TRBJ2-2; no clear D. With 5 bases removed from V and 3 bases from J, the gap between germline ends came to 7 bases. Germline values: CDR1 PRHDT, CDR2 FYEKMQ (reference sequence). The CDR3 extends over 13 amino acids. In nucleotides, the CDR3 is TGTGCCAGCAGCGGAGAGGACACCGGGGAGCTGTTTTTT. This sequence encodes CASSGEDTGELFF.

This clonotype was found many times. The chain combines TRBV20-1 with TRBJ1-2, with 10 bases lining up with TRBD1. The CDR3 totals 15 residues. CDR1 and CDR2 from the germline V gene are DFQATT and SNEGSKA (reference sequence). The junction had 3 bases not matched to a gene; V was cut back by 1 base and J by 1 base. CDR3 in amino acids: CSARGWTGGNYGYTF. The CDR3 nucleotides are TGCAGTGCTAGAGGGTGGACAGGGGGTAACTATGGCTACACCTTC.

Many counts were recorded for this clonotype. The V gene is TRBV12-3 or TRBV12-4, the J gene TRBJ1-5; D unclear. The CDR3 loop spans 13 amino acids. Trimming took 4 bases from V and 3 from J, leaving 7 bases between them. This CDR3 reads CASSSSLNQPQHF. The CDR3 region has the DNA TGTGCCAGCAGTTCCTCCCTCAATCAGCCCCAGCATTTT.

This clonotype was seen at least ten times. This chain connects TRBV5-1 to TRBJ2-4; D perhaps matches TRBD1 (5 bases). The CDR3 contains 15 residues. The germline V and J ends were trimmed by 2 bases and 8 bases, with 17 bases remaining between them. CDR1 and CDR2 (germline): SGHRS, YFSETQ. CDR3 sequence: CASSFKGGQGDIQYF. The CDR3, as DNA: TGCGCCAGCAGCTTTAAGGGCGGACAAGGAGACATTCAGTACTTC.

This clonotype was counted many times. V is TRBV7-6 and J is TRBJ2-7; the match to TRBD1 covers 10 bases. V lost 5 bases, J lost 7 bases, and 8 bases stayed unmatched. Germline-derived CDR1 and CDR2 are SGHVS and FNYEAQ. The length of the CDR3 is 14 residues. The DNA of the CDR3 is TGTGCCAGCAGCCGGGACAGGGGAGGTTGGGAGCAGTACTTC. It specifies CASSRDRGGWEQYF. The full variable domain, in which reference TRBV7-6 and TRBJ2-7 provide the parts outside the CDR3, is GAGVSQSPRYKVTKRGQDVALRCDPISGHVSLYWYRQALGQGPEFLTYFNYEAQQDKSGLPNDRFSAERPEGSISTLTIQRTEQRDSAMYRCASSRDRGGWEQYFGPGTRLTVT.

The table lists this clonotype with many counts. The chain has TRBV5-1 and TRBJ2-7; 9 nucleotides agree with TRBD1. Germline trimming cut 4 bases from V and 4 bases from J; bases unmatched to any gene: 9. This CDR3 has 15 amino acids. Germline V gene data show CDR1 as SGHRS and CDR2 as YFSETQ. CDR3 residues: CASSINRDRDYEQYF. The CDR3 DNA is TGCGCCAGCAGCATCAACCGGGACAGGGATTACGAGCAGTACTTC.

This clonotype was seen ten or more times. J is TRBJ2-3 and V is TRBV28, with D perhaps TRBD1 (6 bases). Germline CDR1 and CDR2: MDHEN and SYDVKM. The germline V and J ends were trimmed by 2 bases and 11 bases, with 11 bases remaining between them. CDR3 length: 12 amino acids. CDR3 coding DNA: TGTGCCAGCAGTTTAGGCACAGGGAGGCAGTATTTT. It is translated as CASSLGTGRQYF.

This clonotype was observed many times. The chain links TRBV9 to TRBJ2-6; D not certain. The CDR3 spans 15 residues. In germline, CDR1 is SGDLS, CDR2 YYNGEE. V was clipped by 4 bases and J by 4 bases, with 12 bases between them. CDR3 nucleotides: TGTGCCAGCAGCCCTGCGCCCTCCGGGGCCAACGTCCTGACTTTC. This translates into CASSPAPSGANVLTF.